Each of the 30 T cell receptor beta chains below was sequenced from the same sample in a study of T cell responses to AZD1222 COVID-19 vaccine. Only in-frame clones appear in the TCRdb table, and some are missing; sequencing was by immunoSEQ multiplex PCR. The sample yields 100,000 to 150,000 clones, around 90% seen once. The sample in question was peripheral blood, obtained 28 days after the second AZD1222 dose. These receptor sequences come from an adult who received the AZD1222 COVID-19 vaccine.

This clone showed up just once. The CDR3 loop is CASSYSPREADGTQYF. CDR3 sequence (DNA): TGTGCCAGCAGTTACTCTCCGAGGGAGGCCGATGGGACCCAGTACTTC. The chain combines TRBV6-2 or TRBV6-3 with TRBJ2-5; possibly TRBD2 for D (6 bases). V was cut by 0 bases and J by 7 bases, with 18 bases left in between. The CDR3 is 16 residues long. Germline V lookup: CDR1 MNHEY, CDR2 SVGEGT.

This chain connects TRBV13 to TRBJ1-2; D remains ambiguous. The CDR3 length is 16 residues. Trimming pared 1 base from V and 0 bases from J, leaving 12 bases between. Germline CDR1 PRHDT, CDR2 FYEKMQ (reference sequence). The CDR3 DNA follows: TGTGCCAGCAGCTTAGAGGTGGCAGGAGCTAACTATGGCTACACCTTC. Protein: CASSLEVAGANYGYTF.

The J gene is TRBJ1-2, the V gene TRBV7-9; 9 bases agree with TRBD1. The CDR3 extends over 15 amino acids. Germline CDR1 and CDR2: SEHNR and FQNEAQ (reference sequence). Trimming cost V 1 base and J 4 bases; bases outside gene matches: 4. The CDR3 sequence is CASSLEGQGPYGYTF. CDR3 nucleotide sequence: TGTGCCAGCAGCTTAGAGGGACAGGGACCCTATGGCTACACCTTC. The whole variable domain, filled in from reference TRBV7-9 and TRBJ1-2, reads DTGVSQNPRHKITKRGQNVTFRCDPISEHNRLYWYRQTLGQGPEFLTYFQNEAQLEKSRLLSDRFSAERPKGSFSTLEIQRTEQGDSAMYLCASSLEGQGPYGYTFGSGTRLTVV.

J is TRBJ1-6 and V is TRBV6-5; D not resolved. V lost 7 bases to trimming and J lost 6 bases, with 16 bases between them. The CDR3 consists of 15 residues. The germline V gene has CDR1 MNHEY and CDR2 SVGAGI. The CDR3 region has the DNA TGTGCCAGCAATTTCGATGGCCCTTTTAATTCACCCCTCCACTTT. Translating it yields CASNFDGPFNSPLHF.

The J gene is TRBJ1-6, the V gene TRBV19, with 8 bases that match TRBD1. The trim removed 8 bases at V and 4 bases at J, leaving 4 bases unmatched. The CDR3 has 14 amino acids. Germline lookup yields CDR1 LNHDA and CDR2 SQIVND (reference sequence). Here the CDR3 DNA reads TGTGCCAGTCAACACAGGGGGTATAATTCACCCCTCCACTTT. Residues: CASQHRGYNSPLHF.

This rearrangement joins TRBV5-6 to TRBJ1-2, with D uncertain. The CDR3 has 12 amino acids. Deletions cut 0 bases from V and 8 bases from J, with 8 bases between. The germline V gene has CDR1 SGHDT and CDR2 YYEEEE. Written as DNA, the CDR3 is TGTGCCAGCAGCTTGGTCGGTTCGGGCTACACCTTC. Amino acid sequence: CASSLVGSGYTF.

This rearrangement joins TRBV7-2 to TRBJ2-1; possible D gene TRBD2, 6 bases. Trimming removed 3 bases from V and 9 bases from J, with 24 bases in between. Germline V CDR1 and CDR2: SGHTA, FQGNSA. There are 17 residues in the CDR3. The CDR3 spells CASSLPVSGASVGEQFF. As DNA, the CDR3 is TGTGCCAGCAGCTTGCCAGTCTCCGGGGCTAGCGTTGGTGAGCAGTTCTTC.

The CDR3 bases are TGTGCCAGCAGCGTTAGCGGGGGGACTGGCAATGAGCAGTTCTTC. The encoded protein is CASSVSGGTGNEQFF. The chain joins TRBV9 to TRBJ2-1; 10 bases align to TRBD2. Trimming removed 2 bases from V and 6 bases from J; junction bases left unmatched: 5. The CDR3 is made up of 15 amino acids. Per the germline V gene, CDR1 is SGDLS and CDR2 is YYNGEE.

The chain carries TRBV24-1 and TRBJ1-2; 12 bases are shared with TRBD1. This CDR3 region has 15 residues. With V trimmed by 5 bases and J by 4 bases, 4 bases remained unmatched. Germline CDR1 and CDR2: KGHDR and SFDVKD. DNA of the CDR3: TGTGCCACCAGTGGAGGGACAGGGGGCTTCTATGGCTACACCTTC. It yields the protein CATSGGTGGFYGYTF.

This clone was seen a handful of times. This sequence joins TRBV11-2 and TRBJ2-3, with D unresolved. Germline V gene lookup returns CDR1 SGHAT and CDR2 FQNNGV. The length of the CDR3 is 13 residues. Trimming pared 3 bases from V and 2 bases from J, leaving 6 bases between. CDR3 loop: CASSLLHTDTQYF. The CDR3 DNA sequence: TGTGCCAGCAGCTTGCTCCACACAGATACGCAGTATTTT.

The V gene is TRBV6-5, the J gene TRBJ2-1; 9 nucleotides match TRBD2. The trim removed 6 bases at V and 0 bases at J, leaving 3 bases unmatched. Germline CDR1 and CDR2: MNHEY and SVGAGI. The CDR3 loop spans 15 amino acids. CDR3 sequence (DNA): TGTGCCAGCAGCCTTAGCGGGAGCTCCTACAATGAGCAGTTCTTC. The encoded protein is CASSLSGSSYNEQFF.

This rearrangement joins TRBV10-3 to TRBJ2-3; 7 bases agree with TRBD2. There are 14 residues in the CDR3. The V gene's germline CDR1 is ENHRY and CDR2 SYGVKD. V lost 7 bases to trimming and J lost 0 bases; unmatched junction nucleotides: 4. DNA of the CDR3: TGTGCCATCATGACGGGGGGAAGCACAGATACGCAGTATTTT. Translated, it gives CAIMTGGSTDTQYF.

This chain joins TRBV11-3 and TRBJ2-3; TRBD1 might be the D (5 bases). The CDR3 is 16 residues long. The V end was cut by 1 base, the J end by 4 bases, with 15 bases between. Germline V gene lookup returns CDR1 SGHNT and CDR2 YENEEA. CDR3 coding DNA: TGTGCCAGCAGCTTAGCTCAGGGCGACGTAGCAGATACGCAGTATTTT. Translation: CASSLAQGDVADTQYF.

The chain has TRBV2 and TRBJ2-7; TRBD2 aligns across 13 bases. V lost 6 bases and J lost 0; bases outside the gene matches: 2. Germline V gives CDR1 SNHLY, CDR2 FYNNEI. The CDR3 has 15 amino acids. The DNA of the CDR3 is TGTGCCAGCAGAAGGACTAGCGGGAGCTCCTACGAGCAGTACGTC. As protein: CASRRTSGSSYEQYV.

This chain joins TRBV4-1 and TRBJ1-5, with D perhaps matching TRBD1 (6 bases). This CDR3 contains 17 residues. V was trimmed by 4 bases and J by 1 base, leaving 17 bases between them. Germline values: CDR1 MGHRA, CDR2 YSYEKL. The CDR3 DNA reads as TGCGCCAGCAGCCGGAATTCAAACAGGGTGAGCAATCAGCCCCAGCATTTT. Translating gives CASSRNSNRVSNQPQHF.

This clone occurred once. The chain carries TRBV14 and TRBJ1-2, with 9 bases fitting TRBD1. V shed 4 bases, J shed 10 bases, and the junction held 7 bases outside the gene matches. This CDR3 spans 13 amino acids. Germline V gene sequence: CDR1 SGHDN, CDR2 FVKESK. The CDR3 nucleotides are TGTGCCAGCAGCCTATCCGGGACAGGGTTCTACACCTTC. Its protein product is CASSLSGTGFYTF.

Concerning this clone: At one boundary the junction diverges from the germline segment, which might be a read error. The CDR3: CASSKDRVSRTEAFF. The CDR3 DNA reads as TGCGCCAGCAGCAAAGACAGGGTAAGTCGCACTGAAGCTTTCTTT. The chain links TRBV4-1 to TRBJ1-1; 7 bases agree with TRBD1. Germline V lookup: CDR1 MGHRA, CDR2 YSYEKL. The length of the CDR3 is 15 residues.

The genes are TRBV19 and TRBJ2-1; 12 bases are shared with TRBD2. J lost 7 bases, V lost 7 bases, and 2 bases had no gene match. Looked up from germline, CDR1 is LNHDA and CDR2 is SQIVND (reference sequence). CDR3 size: 13 residues. The CDR3 coding sequence is TGTGCCAGTACTAGCGGGGGGGCGAATGAGCAGTTCTTC. This translates into CASTSGGANEQFF.

V gene TRBV5-6 combines with J gene TRBJ1-1, with 8 bases aligning to TRBD1. Losses at the gene ends were 1 base for V and 3 bases for J; bases not matched to a gene: 5. Germline-derived CDR1 and CDR2 are SGHDT and YYEEEE. The CDR3 is 15 amino acids. The CDR3 coding sequence is TGTGCCAGCAGCTTGACCTCGACAGGGGACACTGAAGCTTTCTTT. The encoded protein is CASSLTSTGDTEAFF.

This clone has just one count. This chain joins TRBV9 and TRBJ1-6; unclear D gene. Trimming stripped 0 bases from V and 8 bases from J, with 9 bases between. Germline V gene sequence: CDR1 SGDLS, CDR2 YYNGEE. The CDR3 contains 14 residues. The CDR3, as DNA: TGTGCCAGCAGCGTAGTCGGGGATTATTCACCCCTCCACTTT. Encoded protein: CASSVVGDYSPLHF.

The chain links TRBV18 to TRBJ2-2; possible D gene TRBD2, 5 bases. The CDR3 extends over 16 amino acids. Germline CDR1 is KGHSH and CDR2 is LQKENI. V lost 6 bases and J 2 bases, leaving 16 bases between the germline ends. The DNA for the CDR3 is TGTGCCAGCTCGGGCCCAGCGGAATATAACACCGGGGAGCTGTTTTTT. Its translation: CASSGPAEYNTGELFF.

The J gene is TRBJ2-5, the V gene TRBV5-8; 8 positions match TRBD2. The V gene end was trimmed by 3 bases and the J gene end by 4 bases; junction bases not matched to a gene: 11. The CDR3 consists of 16 residues. Germline CDR1 SGHTS, CDR2 YDEGEE. CDR3 sequence reads: CASSSRGSGTGETQYF. In DNA form, the CDR3 reads TGTGCCAGCAGCTCGAGGGGTAGCGGGACTGGAGAGACCCAGTACTTC.

The CDR3 region is CASSQSTGNGYTF. In DNA form, the CDR3 reads TGTGCCAGCAGTCAGTCGACAGGGAATGGCTACACCTTC. V is TRBV6-6 and J is TRBJ1-2, with 7 nucleotides matching TRBD1. The germline CDR1 and CDR2 sequences are MNHNY and SVGAGI (reference sequence). The CDR3 contains 13 residues. Unmatched junction bases numbered 6, after V lost 5 bases and J lost 6 bases.

This chain links TRBV24-1 with TRBJ2-1, with TRBD2 matching over 12 bases. The CDR3 has 16 amino acids. The ends lost 0 bases at V and 7 bases at J; junction bases unmatched: 3. The germline V gene has CDR1 KGHDR and CDR2 SFDVKD. In nucleotides, the CDR3 is TGTGCCACCAGTGATTTGCTAGCGGGAGGGCCAAATGAGCAGTTCTTC. Its protein product is CATSDLLAGGPNEQFF.

This chain joins TRBV30 and TRBJ1-4, with TRBD1 matching over 10 bases. The CDR3 extends over 13 amino acids. Unmatched junction bases numbered 3, after V lost 3 bases and J lost 8 bases. Per the germline V gene, CDR1 is GTSNPN and CDR2 is SVGIG (reference sequence). CDR3 bases: TGTGCCTGGAGAGGGACAGGGGTCGAAAAACTGTTTTTT. This encodes CAWRGTGVEKLFF.

J is TRBJ2-7 and V is TRBV24-1; the D is unclear. The germline V and J ends were trimmed by 4 bases and 2 bases, with 14 bases remaining between them. The CDR3 runs 15 residues. CDR1 is KGHDR and CDR2 is SFDVKD in the germline V gene. Here the CDR3 reads CATSDPLTRTYEQYV. The CDR3 DNA reads TGTGCCACCAGTGACCCTCTGACACGAACCTACGAGCAGTACGTC.

V is TRBV14 and J is TRBJ1-1, with no clear D. Deletions cut 0 bases from V and 8 bases from J, with 10 bases between. In germline, CDR1 is SGHDN, CDR2 FVKESK. This CDR3 is built from 13 residues. CDR3 protein: CASSQDMVAEAFF. The CDR3 DNA follows: TGTGCCAGCAGCCAAGATATGGTAGCCGAAGCTTTCTTT.

The V and J genes are TRBV6-2 or TRBV6-3 and TRBJ2-3; D perhaps matches TRBD1 (5 bases). Per the germline V gene, CDR1 is MNHEY and CDR2 is SVGEGT. V lost 4 bases and J lost 3, with 14 bases in between. The CDR3 length is 15 residues. The CDR3 region has the DNA TGTGCCAGCAGTTCACTCAGGGTGGGAACAGATACGCAGTATTTT. This codes for CASSSLRVGTDTQYF.

This chain links TRBV5-1 with TRBJ1-1; 8 nucleotides match TRBD1. The V and J ends lost 3 bases and 4 bases, in that order; junction bases with no gene match: 2. The CDR3 covers 13 residues. Germline V CDR1 and CDR2: SGHRS, YFSETQ. CDR3 sequence (DNA): TGCGCCAGCAGCTCCGGACAGGGCACTGAAGCTTTCTTT. This codes for CASSSGQGTEAFF.

The CDR3 here is CASSLSYNEQFF. As DNA, the CDR3 is TGTGCCAGCAGCTTGTCCTACAATGAGCAGTTCTTC. The chain links TRBV7-9 to TRBJ2-1; D unclear. The CDR3 totals 12 residues. Trimming removed 3 bases from V and 1 base from J, with 1 base in between. In germline, CDR1 is SEHNR, CDR2 FQNEAQ (reference sequence). Full variable domain (outside the CDR3, taken from reference TRBV7-9 and TRBJ2-1): DTGVSQNPRHKITKRGQNVTFRCDPISEHNRLYWYRQTLGQGPEFLTYFQNEAQLEKSRLLSDRFSAERPKGSFSTLEIQRTEQGDSAMYLCASSLSYNEQFFGPGTRLTVL.